The clone carrying this T cell receptor (beta chain) was seen a few times. These data originate in a study of T cell repertoires in breast cancer. V lost 4 bases and J lost 0, with 11 bases in between. This CDR3 has 15 amino acids. Germline V lookup: CDR1 KGHDR, CDR2 SFDVKD. Unpaired genes were suppressed by blocking oligonucleotides during a second nested PCR. One entry per CDR3 protein, called by TCRdb with MiXCR from the emulsion pairing reads. Of approximately 40,000 distinct CDR3 sequences listed, 35% to 50% are singletons. Paired alpha-beta TCRs of CD8+ T cells were analyzed by expanded emulsion RT-PCR.

The chain has TRBV24-1 and TRBJ2-5, with D tentatively TRBD1 (6 bases). Sequencing input: CD8+ T cells. This TCR was sampled from a pool of human donors with breast cancer or a healthy control (not recorded which). The CDR3 DNA reads TGTGCCACCAGTGACGCCGACAGGTACCAAGAGACCCAGTACTTC. It translates to CATSDADRYQETQYF.